This TCR beta chain was captured by sequencing in a study of cytomegalovirus exposure and HLA in healthy donors. Study-level background: From HLA-typed donors, an early data release held tens of millions of unique TCRs. Out of fewer than 400 genotyped donors, about 76% belonged to the Caucasian-associated ancestry cluster.

Overall study results and limits: Later analysis showed TCR association rates varying by HLA locus, highest for DRB1 and lowest for HLA-C.

Primers included in the PCR were 60 Vbeta and 13 Jbeta primers. Assay: immunoSEQ multiplex PCR; the TCRdb copy retains only in-frame clones and omits some. This table holds 100,000 or so clones, 84% found once. Germline CDR1 is MNHEY and CDR2 is SMNVEV (reference sequence). V gave up 8 bases and J gave up 3 bases, with 22 bases separating them. CDR3 length: 17 amino acids. Comment on this clone: Antigen unknown.

Sequencing was carried out using PBMCs. The clonotype was recovered from a woman younger than 35 in good health and CMV-seronegative. The chain couples TRBV27 to TRBJ1-4; a possible D gene is TRBD1 (5 bases). The CDR3 is CASRDLSMGRANEKLFF. DNA of the CDR3: TGTGCCAGCCGGGACCTCTCAATGGGGAGGGCTAATGAAAAACTGTTTTTT.